The present TCR beta chain was sequenced within a study of cytomegalovirus exposure and HLA in healthy donors. In the PCR, 60 Vbeta and 13 Jbeta primers were used. TCRdb's copy holds only in-frame clones and misses some; the assay was immunoSEQ multiplex PCR. The table has about 150,000 clones, 80% to 90% seen once. Study conclusions and caveats: In terms of immune exposure information, only CMV serostatus was available.

Trimming took 10 bases from V and 10 from J, leaving 16 bases between them. The CDR3 runs 11 residues. The V gene's germline CDR1 is ENHRY and CDR2 SYGVKD. Comment on this clone: Its target is not known.

Sample: PBMCs. The J gene is TRBJ1-1, the V gene TRBV10-3, with unresolved D. The receptor's source is a boy under 10 years old in good health and CMV-seronegative. CDR3 in DNA: TGTGCCACCCAGATGCAGTACCTAGCTTTCTTT. Its translation is CATQMQYLAFF.